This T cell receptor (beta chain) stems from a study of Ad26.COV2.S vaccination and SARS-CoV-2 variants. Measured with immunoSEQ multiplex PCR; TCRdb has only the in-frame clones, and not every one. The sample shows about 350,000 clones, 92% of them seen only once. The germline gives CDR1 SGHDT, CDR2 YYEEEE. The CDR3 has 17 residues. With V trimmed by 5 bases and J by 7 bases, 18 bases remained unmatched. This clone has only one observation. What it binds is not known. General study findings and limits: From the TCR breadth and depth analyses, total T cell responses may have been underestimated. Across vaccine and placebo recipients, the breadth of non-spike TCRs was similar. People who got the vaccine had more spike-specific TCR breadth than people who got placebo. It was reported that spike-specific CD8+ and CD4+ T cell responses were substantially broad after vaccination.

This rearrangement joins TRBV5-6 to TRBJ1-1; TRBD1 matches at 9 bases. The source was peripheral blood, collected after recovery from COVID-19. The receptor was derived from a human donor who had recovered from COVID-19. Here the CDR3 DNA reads TGTGCCAGCAGGAATACCGGAGGACAGGGGTTGGCTAGTGAAGCTTTCTTT. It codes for CASRNTGGQGLASEAFF. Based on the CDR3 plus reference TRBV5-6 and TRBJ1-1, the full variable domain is DAGVTQSPTHLIKTRGQQVTLRCSPKSGHDTVSWYQQALGQGPQFIFQYYEEEERQRGNFPDRFSGHQFPNYSSELNVNALLLGDSALYLCASRNTGGQGLASEAFFGQGTRLTVV.